This T cell receptor (beta chain) was sequenced during a study of early T cells in non-severe SARS-CoV-2 infection. This clonotype was detected ten times or more. TCRdb reanalysed the 5' RACE reads using MiXCR and keeps one entry per CDR3 protein. The sample consists of roughly 32,000 distinct CDR3 sequences, around 7% of them appearing once. Germline CDR1 reads SGHNT; CDR2 reads YYREEE (reference sequence). This CDR3 comprises 16 residues. Germline trimming cut 1 base from V and 3 bases from J; bases unmatched to any gene: 4. The sequencing sample was made of whole blood. The receptor comes from an adult who was a healthcare worker with PCR-confirmed SARS-CoV-2 infection or an uninfected control (not recorded which). The chain is built from TRBV5-4 and TRBJ2-3; 11 bases are a match to TRBD2. The CDR3 spells CASSLTSGSGTDTQYF. As DNA, the CDR3 is TGTGCCAGCAGCTTGACTAGCGGGAGTGGGACAGATACGCAGTATTTT.